The T cell receptor (beta chain) under discussion was sequenced for a study of blood T cell repertoires in COVID-19. Study at large: From the United States, Italy and Spain came samples of acute and convalescent COVID-19. The analysed material was cDNA or gDNA that came from T cells, B-cell-depleted T cells, or PBMCs.

As processed by the authors: Reference gene primer amplification gave nucleated cell count estimates. Using immunoSEQ multiplex PCR, the repertoire was profiled, and TCRdb retains in-frame clones only, with some absent. That table gives V, J and clone size, and the DNA gave D and trimming. The sample holds approximately 260,000 clones, about 88% seen once. V lost 6 bases and J lost 9, with 15 bases in between. Germline V CDR1 and CDR2: SNHLY, FYNNEI. The CDR3 contains 12 residues. This chain uses TRBV2 with TRBJ2-7, with a possible D match to TRBD2 (5 bases). The receptor's source is a man between 18 and 29 years old with active or convalescent COVID-19. The sample taken for sequencing was peripheral blood. CDR3: CASSPTSSAQYF. In DNA form, the CDR3 reads TGTGCCAGCAGCCCTACTAGTTCGGCGCAGTACTTC.